The source of this T cell receptor (beta chain) is a study of T cells in Graves' hyperthyroidism and ophthalmopathy. Between the trimmed V and J ends, which lost 3 bases and 2 bases, there was a span of 13 bases. The CDR3 has 16 residues. CDR1 and CDR2 (germline): MGHRA, YSYEKL. The source material, RNA transcripts, was used to amplify TCR beta CDR3 regions. First-round RT-PCR of the TCR CDR3 relied on the HTBI primer set. TCRdb reprocessed the multiplex PCR reads with MiXCR, giving one entry per CDR3 protein. In the table there are under 350,000 distinct CDR3 sequences, over 20% of which are singletons. The study, taken as a whole, reports: Most thyroid clonotypes expanded above 0.001 were also detected in blood.

About this clonotype: The antigen is unknown.

Graves' hyperthyroidism was deemed stable absent ophthalmopathy progression within 18 months. Researchers barred patients who had uncontrolled infection, other autoimmune disease, pregnancy or lactation. Diagnosing involved the use of clinical symptoms, serum thyroxine and TRAb, thyroid ultrasound and orbital computed tomography. The chain carries TRBV4-1 and TRBJ2-2; D remains ambiguous. The specimen sequenced was blood. The sequence was collected from a woman aged 50 to 65 with Graves' hyperthyroidism. CDR3 in amino acids: CASSQSRGVNTGELFF. CDR3 coding DNA: TGCGCCAGCAGCCAGTCGCGCGGAGTAAACACCGGGGAGCTGTTTTTT.